The text below deals with one T cell receptor (beta chain). This sample is part of a study of blood T cell repertoires in COVID-19. Study background: T cells, B-cell-depleted T cells, or PBMCs supplied cDNA or gDNA.

The CDR3 is 14 amino acids. The junction had 6 bases not matched to a gene; V was cut back by 3 bases and J by 6 bases. Germline V gene lookup returns CDR1 MGHRA and CDR2 YSYEKL. In the original analysis: Counts of nucleated cells, estimated from reference gene primer amplification, were obtained. The table came from immunoSEQ multiplex PCR; TCRdb's copy has only in-frame clones and leaves some out. V and J calls and clone size come straight from that table; D and trimming were deduced from the DNA. The table lists 250,000 to 300,000 clones, about 88% of them singletons. The receptor comes from a man aged 30-40 years with acute COVID-19. The sequencing sample was made of PBMCs or T cells enriched from blood (not recorded which). The rearrangement links TRBV4-1 to TRBJ2-3, with 7 bases fitting TRBD2. CDR3 sequence: CASSQGEGWDTQYF. Written as DNA, the CDR3 is TGCGCCAGCAGCCAGGGGGAGGGGTGGGATACGCAGTATTTT.